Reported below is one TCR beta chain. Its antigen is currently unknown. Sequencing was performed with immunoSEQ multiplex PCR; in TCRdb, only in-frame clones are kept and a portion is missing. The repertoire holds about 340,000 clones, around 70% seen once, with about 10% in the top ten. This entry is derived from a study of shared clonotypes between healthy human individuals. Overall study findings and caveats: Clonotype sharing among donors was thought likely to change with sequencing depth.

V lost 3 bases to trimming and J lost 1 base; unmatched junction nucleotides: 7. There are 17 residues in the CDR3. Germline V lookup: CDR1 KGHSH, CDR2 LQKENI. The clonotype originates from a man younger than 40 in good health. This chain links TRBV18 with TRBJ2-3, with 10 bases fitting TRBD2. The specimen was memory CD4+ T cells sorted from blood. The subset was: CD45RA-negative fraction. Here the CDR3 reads CASSPPSGSLGTDTQYF. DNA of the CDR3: TGTGCCAGCTCACCGCCTAGCGGGAGTCTCGGCACAGATACGCAGTATTTT.